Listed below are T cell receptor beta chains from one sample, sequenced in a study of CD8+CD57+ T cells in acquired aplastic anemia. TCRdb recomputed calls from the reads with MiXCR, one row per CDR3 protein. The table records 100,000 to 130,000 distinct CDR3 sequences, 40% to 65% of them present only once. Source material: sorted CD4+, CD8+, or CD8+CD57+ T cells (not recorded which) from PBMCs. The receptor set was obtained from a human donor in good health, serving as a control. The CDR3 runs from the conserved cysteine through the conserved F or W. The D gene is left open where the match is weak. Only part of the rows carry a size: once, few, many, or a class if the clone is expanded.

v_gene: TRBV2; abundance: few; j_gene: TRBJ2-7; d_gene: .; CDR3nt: TGTGCCAGCAGCGACGGGACGAACGAGCAGTACTTC; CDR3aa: CASSDGTNEQYF
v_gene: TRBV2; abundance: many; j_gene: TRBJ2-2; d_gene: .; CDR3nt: TGTGCCAGCACTGGCTCCGGGGAGCTGTTTTTT; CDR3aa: CASTGSGELFF
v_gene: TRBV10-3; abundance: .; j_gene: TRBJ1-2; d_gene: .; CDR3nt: TGTGCCATCAGCCCAGGCCTAGCTAACTATGGCTACACCTTC; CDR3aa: CAISPGLANYGYTF
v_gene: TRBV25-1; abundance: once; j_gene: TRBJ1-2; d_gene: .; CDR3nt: TGTGCCAGCAGTGAATTAGGGCGGTCAGCTAACTATGGCTACACCTTC; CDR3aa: CASSELGRSANYGYTF
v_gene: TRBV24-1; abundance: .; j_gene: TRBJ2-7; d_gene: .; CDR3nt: TGTGCCACCAGTGACCCCGTTGGGGTGCAGTACTTC; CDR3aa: CATSDPVGVQYF
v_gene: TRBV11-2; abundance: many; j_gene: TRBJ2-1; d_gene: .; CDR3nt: TGTGCCAGCAGCTCCCTTGAGGGGGGGCCCTACAATGAGCAGTTCTTC; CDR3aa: CASSSLEGGPYNEQFF
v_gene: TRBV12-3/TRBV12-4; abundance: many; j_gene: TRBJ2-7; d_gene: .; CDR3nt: TGTGCCAGCTCAACAGACGACTCCTACGAGCAGTACTTC; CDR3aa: CASSTDDSYEQYF
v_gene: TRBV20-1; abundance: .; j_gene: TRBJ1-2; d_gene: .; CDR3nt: TGCAGTCCCGAGGAGAGGGCCCGCGTGGGGTATGGCTACACCTTC; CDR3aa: CSPEERARVGYGYTF
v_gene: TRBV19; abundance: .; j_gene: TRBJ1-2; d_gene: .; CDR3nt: TGTGCCAGTAGTAATAATAGGGACAACTATGGCTACACCTTC; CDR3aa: CASSNNRDNYGYTF
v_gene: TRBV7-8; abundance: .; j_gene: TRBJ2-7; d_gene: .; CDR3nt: TGTGCCAGCAGCTTAGTTGGGGCCGGGGTAGACGAGCAGTACTTC; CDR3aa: CASSLVGAGVDEQYF
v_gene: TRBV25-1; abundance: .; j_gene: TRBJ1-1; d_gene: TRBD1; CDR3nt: TGTGCCAGCACGGAGAGGGGGCCGTACACTGAAGCTTTCTTT; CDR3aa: CASTERGPYTEAFF
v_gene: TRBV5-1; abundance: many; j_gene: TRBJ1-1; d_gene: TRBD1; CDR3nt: TGCGCCAGCAGCTTAGGACAGGAAAACACTGAAGCTTTCTTT; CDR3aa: CASSLGQENTEAFF
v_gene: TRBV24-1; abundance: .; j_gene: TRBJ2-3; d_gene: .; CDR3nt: TGTGCCACCAGCGATTCCGGGGCAGATACGCAGTATTTT; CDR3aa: CATSDSGADTQYF
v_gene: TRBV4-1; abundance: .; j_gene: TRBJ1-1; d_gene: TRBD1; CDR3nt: TGCGCCAGCAGCCACCTATTTAAGGGGGCGCCGGGGACTGAAGCTTTCTTT; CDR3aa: CASSHLFKGAPGTEAFF
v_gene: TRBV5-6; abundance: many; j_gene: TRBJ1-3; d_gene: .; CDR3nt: TGTGCCAGCAGCTTGGGGCCAGGCTCTGGAAACACCATATATTTT; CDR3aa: CASSLGPGSGNTIYF
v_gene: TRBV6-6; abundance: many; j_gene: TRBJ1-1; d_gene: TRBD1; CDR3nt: TGTGCCAGCAGAGAAACAGGGGGAACTGAAGCTTTCTTT; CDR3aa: CASRETGGTEAFF
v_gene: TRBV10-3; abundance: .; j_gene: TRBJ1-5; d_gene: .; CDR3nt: TGTGCCAAACCATCAAATAGCGTCTGCAATCAGCCCCAGCATTTT; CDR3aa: CAKPSNSVCNQPQHF
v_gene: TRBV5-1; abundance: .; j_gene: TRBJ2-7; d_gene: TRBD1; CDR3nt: TGCGCCAGCAGCCGGACAGGGGAAGCCTACGAGCAGTACTTC; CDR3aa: CASSRTGEAYEQYF
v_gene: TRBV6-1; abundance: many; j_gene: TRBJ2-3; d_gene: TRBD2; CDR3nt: TGTGCCAGCAGTCCCGAGGGACTAGCGGGGCGTGAGACGCAGTATTTT; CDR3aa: CASSPEGLAGRETQYF
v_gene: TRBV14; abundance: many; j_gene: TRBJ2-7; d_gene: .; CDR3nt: TGTGCCAGCAGCCAAGATCTTCCAGGGTCCGAGCAGTACTTC; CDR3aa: CASSQDLPGSEQYF
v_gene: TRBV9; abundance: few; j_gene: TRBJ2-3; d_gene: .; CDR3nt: TGTGCCAGCAGCGTAGAAGGATTAAGCACAGATACGCAGTATTTT; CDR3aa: CASSVEGLSTDTQYF
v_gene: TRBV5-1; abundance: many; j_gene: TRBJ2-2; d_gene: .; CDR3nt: TGCGCCAGCAGCTTAGAAGGAACCGGGGAGCTGTTTTTT; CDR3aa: CASSLEGTGELFF
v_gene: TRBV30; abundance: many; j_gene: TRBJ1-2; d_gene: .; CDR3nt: TGTGCCGGGGGGGACGGACTACTCTATGGCTACACCTTC; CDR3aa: CAGGDGLLYGYTF
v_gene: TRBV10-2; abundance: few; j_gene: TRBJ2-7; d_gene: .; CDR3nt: TGCGCCAGCCGGCTCAGGACCGGCTCCTACGAGCAGTACTTC; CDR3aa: CASRLRTGSYEQYF
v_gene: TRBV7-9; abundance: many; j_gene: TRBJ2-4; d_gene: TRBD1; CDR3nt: TGTGCCAGCAGCTCCCTGGGACAGGGCATAAACATTCAGTACTTC; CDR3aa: CASSSLGQGINIQYF
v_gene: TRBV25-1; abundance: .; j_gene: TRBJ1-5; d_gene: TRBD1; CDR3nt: TGTGCCAGCAGCGTAGCGGGACAGTCCAATCAGCCCCAGCATTTT; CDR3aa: CASSVAGQSNQPQHF
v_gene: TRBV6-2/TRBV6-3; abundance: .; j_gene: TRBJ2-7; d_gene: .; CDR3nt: TGTGCCAGCTGCCAGGGGTATTCGGACGAGCAGTACTTC; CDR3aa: CASCQGYSDEQYF
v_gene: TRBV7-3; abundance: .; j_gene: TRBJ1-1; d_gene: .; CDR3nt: TGTGCCAGCAGTTTAGGGGGAGGTAGTCAGGGCGAAGCTTTCTTT; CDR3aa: CASSLGGGSQGEAFF
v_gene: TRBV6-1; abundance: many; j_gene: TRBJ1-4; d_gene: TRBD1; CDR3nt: TGTGCCAGCAGGGGGACAGGGGTAGAAAAACTGTTTTTT; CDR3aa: CASRGTGVEKLFF
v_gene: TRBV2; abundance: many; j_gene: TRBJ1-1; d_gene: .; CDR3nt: TGTGCCCAGGAGGGCTCTAACACTGAAGCTTTCTTT; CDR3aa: CAQEGSNTEAFF
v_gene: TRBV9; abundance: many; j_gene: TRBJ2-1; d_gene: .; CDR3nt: TGTGCCAGCAGCGTAGTTAAAGGGAACGGTGAGCAGTTCTTC; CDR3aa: CASSVVKGNGEQFF
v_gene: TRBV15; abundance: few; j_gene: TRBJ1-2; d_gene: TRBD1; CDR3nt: TGTGCCACCAGCAGAGATCGGGCAGGGGGCAATGGCTACACCTTC; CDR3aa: CATSRDRAGGNGYTF
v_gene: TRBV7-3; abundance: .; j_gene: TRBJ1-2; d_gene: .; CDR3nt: TGTGCCAGCAGCCTAGGGGCGCGCGGCTACACCTTC; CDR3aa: CASSLGARGYTF
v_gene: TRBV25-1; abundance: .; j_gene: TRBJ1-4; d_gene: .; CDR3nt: TGTGCCAGCAGCCCAATTTTCGGGACTGATGAAAAACTGTTTTTT; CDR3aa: CASSPIFGTDEKLFF
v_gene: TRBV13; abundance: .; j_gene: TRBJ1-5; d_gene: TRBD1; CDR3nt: TGTGCCAGCACCTTATTAGGGGGGACAGGGGACTATAGCAATCAGCCCCAGCATTTT; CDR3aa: CASTLLGGTGDYSNQPQHF
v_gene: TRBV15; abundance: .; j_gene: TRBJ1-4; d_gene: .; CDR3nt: TGTGCCACCAGCAGAGATCGGTTTATCCTTAATGAAAAACTGTTTTTT; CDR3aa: CATSRDRFILNEKLFF